The source of this T cell receptor beta chain is a study of T cell changes during pregnancy in multiple sclerosis. Data came from immunoSEQ multiplex PCR; TCRdb stores just in-frame clones and leaves some out. Of tens of thousands of clones in the sample, more than 80% were seen once. This CDR3 has 12 amino acids. The V gene's germline CDR1 is SGHRS and CDR2 YFSETQ. The trim removed 3 bases at V and 9 bases at J, leaving 3 bases unmatched. The sequencing used peripheral blood, collected in the second trimester of pregnancy. The chain carries TRBV5-1 and TRBJ2-1, with 7 bases identical to TRBD1. This TCR was recovered from a female donor with multiple sclerosis, enrolled in a pregnancy study. Here the CDR3 DNA reads TGCGCCAGCAGCTCAACAGGGGTTGAGCAGTTCTTC. It is translated as CASSSTGVEQFF.